Below, one T cell receptor beta chain is given with its context. The assay was immunoSEQ multiplex PCR, and TCRdb's table has in-frame clones only and misses some. The sample records about 37,000 clones, 70% to 85% being singletons. This sample is part of a study of PD-L1 blockade in urothelial cancer. The wider study: Males with bladder-origin urothelial cancer made up about nine tenths of the roughly 29 patients. Blood-derived samples held a median roughly 150,000 T cells. Patients had received 0 to 3 prior chemotherapy regimens.

The CDR3 sequence is 16 residues long. V lost 4 bases and J lost 4; bases outside the gene matches: 7. Germline V gene data show CDR1 as SGHRS and CDR2 as YFSETQ. The patients had locally advanced or metastatic urothelial carcinoma. The sequencing used PBMCs, collected around atezolizumab (anti-PD-L1) treatment. The receptor was derived from a man in his fifties or sixties with urothelial cancer. This rearrangement joins TRBV5-1 to TRBJ2-1, with 11 bases lining up with TRBD2. CDR3 residues: CASSRLAGGQYNEQFF. As DNA, the CDR3 is TGCGCCAGCAGCCGCCTAGCGGGGGGTCAATACAATGAGCAGTTCTTC.